The 13 T cell receptor beta chains below all came from one sample that was sequenced in a study of cytomegalovirus exposure and HLA in healthy donors. The PCR contained 60 Vbeta and 13 Jbeta primers. Data came from immunoSEQ multiplex PCR; TCRdb stores just in-frame clones and leaves some out. This sample has roughly 180,000 clones, with 82% found just once. The material sequenced was PBMCs. The receptors were gathered from a man aged 35-49 years in good health and CMV-seronegative.

This chain links TRBV6-1 with TRBJ1-6, with D perhaps TRBD1 (5 bases). The germline V gene has CDR1 MNHNS and CDR2 SASEGT. This CDR3 has 13 amino acids. Trimming pared 6 bases from V and 6 bases from J, leaving 9 bases between. CDR3 in DNA: TGTGCCAGCAGCGACAGCCTTAATTCACCCCTCCACTTT. Protein: CASSDSLNSPLHF.

The V and J genes are TRBV28 and TRBJ2-5; perhaps TRBD1 as D (6 bases). The V end lost 2 bases, the J end lost 2 bases, and 12 bases lay between the germline ends. The CDR3 is 15 amino acids. Germline CDR1 and CDR2: MDHEN and SYDVKM. For the CDR3, the DNA is TGTGCCAGCAGTTTAATTGAGCAGGGGCAAGAGACCCAGTACTTC. Residues: CASSLIEQGQETQYF.

The chain joins TRBV4-1 to TRBJ2-7; 9 bases map to TRBD2. V lost 2 bases to trimming and J lost 2 bases; unmatched junction nucleotides: 10. The CDR3 has 17 residues. Per germline, CDR1 MGHRA and CDR2 YSYEKL. The CDR3 bases are TGCGCCAGCAGCCAATCAAAGCGGGGGGCACAGCCCTACGAGCAGTACTTC. Translation: CASSQSKRGAQPYEQYF.

This clone was seen a handful of times. The genes are TRBV6-1 and TRBJ2-7, with a tentative D call TRBD1 (5 bases). CDR3 length: 14 residues. V dropped 6 bases and J dropped 3 bases, with 15 bases sitting between them. CDR1 and CDR2 from the germline V gene are MNHNS and SASEGT. CDR3 DNA: TGTGCCAGCAGAGACGACAGAGCCCGCTACGAGCAGTACTTC. This translates into CASRDDRARYEQYF.

DNA for the CDR3: TGCGCCAGCAGCTTGGGCAGGACAGGTAGTTATGGCTACACCTTC. Its translation: CASSLGRTGSYGYTF. The gene calls are TRBV5-1 and TRBJ1-2, with 7 bases fitting TRBD1. This CDR3 spans 15 amino acids. Germline CDR1 is SGHRS and CDR2 is YFSETQ. V gave up 0 bases and J gave up 5 bases; unmatched junction bases: 7.

This clone was found a few times. CDR3: CASSVGPNTEAFF. In DNA, the CDR3 is TGTGCCAGCAGCGTAGGGCCGAACACTGAAGCTTTCTTT. The V call is TRBV9, the J call TRBJ1-1; D is unresolved. CDR3 length: 13 amino acids. Germline V gives CDR1 SGDLS, CDR2 YYNGEE. Trimming cost V 0 bases and J 1 base, with 4 bases left between them.

The chain has TRBV4-3 and TRBJ1-4; TRBD1 agrees at 7 bases. The V and J ends lost 11 bases and 5 bases, in that order; junction bases with no gene match: 14. CDR1 is LGHNA, CDR2 YSLEER, per germline. This CDR3 is 15 amino acids long. The CDR3 DNA sequence: TGCGCCTCCGAACAGGGGATCGGTCGGAATGAAAAACTGTTTTTT. Translating it yields CASEQGIGRNEKLFF.

CDR3 in DNA: TGTGCCAGCAGCACAGACAACTATGGCTACACCTTC. This encodes CASSTDNYGYTF. The genes are TRBV11-1 and TRBJ1-2; D gene uncertain. CDR1 is SGHAT, CDR2 FQDESV, per germline (reference sequence). This CDR3 contains 12 residues. V was clipped by 5 bases and J by 2 bases, with 6 bases between them.

The chain employs TRBV9 and TRBJ1-5, with D perhaps TRBD1 (6 bases). From germline, CDR1 is SGDLS and CDR2 YYNGEE. The CDR3 has 15 residues. Between the trimmed V and J ends, which lost 4 bases and 0 bases, there was a span of 11 bases. CDR3 loop: CASSQGTNSNQPQHF. CDR3 nucleotides: TGTGCCAGCAGCCAAGGGACAAATAGCAATCAGCCCCAGCATTTT. The variable domain in full, completed from reference TRBV9 and TRBJ1-5, reads DSGVTQTPKHLITATGQRVTLRCSPRSGDLSVYWYQQSLDQGLQFLIQYYNGEERAKGNILERFSAQQFPDLHSELNLSSLELGDSALYFCASSQGTNSNQPQHFGDGTRLSIL.

The DNA of the CDR3 is TGTGCCAGCAGTGAAGGGTGGGGCGGGGCCTACAATGAGCAGTTCTTC. This sequence encodes CASSEGWGGAYNEQFF. This chain connects TRBV6-1 to TRBJ2-1; perhaps TRBD2 as D (6 bases). The CDR3 length is 16 residues. CDR1 is MNHNS and CDR2 is SASEGT in the germline V gene. Trimming took 1 base from V and 2 from J, leaving 12 bases between them.

V gene TRBV7-3 combines with J gene TRBJ1-2; TRBD1 might be the D (5 bases). Trimming took off 5 bases at V and 7 bases at J, with 14 bases between the two ends. This CDR3 spans 13 amino acids. The germline V gene encodes CDR1 SGHTA and CDR2 FQGTGA. In nucleotides, the CDR3 is TGTGCCAGCAGCCTCCAGGGTATCGGTGGCTACACCTTC. Translation gives CASSLQGIGGYTF. Looking up the rest from reference TRBV7-3 and TRBJ1-2 gives the full variable domain: GAGVSQTPSNKVTEKGKYVELRCDPISGHTALYWYRQSLGQGPEFLIYFQGTGAADDSGLPNDRFFAVRPEGSVSTLKIQRTERGDSAVYLCASSLQGIGGYTFGSGTRLTVV.

This chain uses TRBV4-3 with TRBJ1-1; D not resolved. Germline V gene data show CDR1 as LGHNA and CDR2 as YSLEER. The CDR3 contains 14 residues. Trimming left V 1 base short and J 1 base short, with 7 bases between. The CDR3 DNA sequence: TGCGCCAGCAGCCAAGTGGTCGGGAACACTGAAGCTTTCTTT. This encodes CASSQVVGNTEAFF.

Here the CDR3 reads CASSRQGSRTHSGNTIYF. The CDR3 DNA reads as TGTGCCAGCTCACGGCAGGGGTCTAGAACTCACTCTGGAAACACCATATATTTT. V gene TRBV18 combines with J gene TRBJ1-3; perhaps TRBD1 as D (6 bases). The CDR3 has 18 residues. In germline, CDR1 is KGHSH, CDR2 LQKENI. Trimming stripped 4 bases from V and 0 bases from J, with 19 bases between. The full variable domain, rest sourced from reference TRBV18 and TRBJ1-3, is NAGVMQNPRHLVRRRGQEARLRCSPMKGHSHVYWYRQLPEEGLKFMVYLQKENIIDESGMPKERFSAEFPKEGPSILRIQQVVRGDSAAYFCASSRQGSRTHSGNTIYFGEGSWLTVV.